This T cell receptor (beta chain) appears in the sequencing data of a study of blood T cell repertoires in COVID-19. Turning to the study itself: Material from acute and convalescent COVID-19 was sourced from the United States, Italy and Spain.

Sequencing was performed with immunoSEQ multiplex PCR; in TCRdb, only in-frame clones are kept and a portion is missing. The table has over 95,000 clones, around 85% seen once; the top ten hold around a sixth. V gave up 5 bases and J gave up 5 bases; unmatched junction bases: 10. Germline V CDR1 and CDR2: MDHEN, SYDVKM. The CDR3 runs 15 residues. The TCR was taken from a woman aged 55-70 years with acute or convalescent COVID-19. Sample: peripheral blood. The rearrangement joins TRBV28 to TRBJ1-2; 8 nucleotides line up with TRBD1. DNA for the CDR3: TGTGCCAGCAGTGAGCAGACAGGGGTAACGTATGGCTACACCTTC. Its protein is CASSEQTGVTYGYTF.